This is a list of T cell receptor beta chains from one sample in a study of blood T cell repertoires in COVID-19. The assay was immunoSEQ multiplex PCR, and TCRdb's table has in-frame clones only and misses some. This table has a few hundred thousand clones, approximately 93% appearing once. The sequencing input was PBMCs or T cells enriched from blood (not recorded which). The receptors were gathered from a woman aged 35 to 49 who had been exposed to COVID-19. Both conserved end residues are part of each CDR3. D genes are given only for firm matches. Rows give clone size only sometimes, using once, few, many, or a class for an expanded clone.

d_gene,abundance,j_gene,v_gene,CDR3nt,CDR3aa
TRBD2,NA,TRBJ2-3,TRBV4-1,TGCGCCAGCAGCCAACTGCGGGAGACAGATACGCAGTATTTT,CASSQLRETDTQYF
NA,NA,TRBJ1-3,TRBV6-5,TGTGCCAGCAGTTACTCTGGCTCAGGAAACACCATATATTTT,CASSYSGSGNTIYF
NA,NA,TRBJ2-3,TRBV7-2,TGTGCCAGCAGCTTAGCGGCGGCTACAGATACGCAGTATTTT,CASSLAAATDTQYF
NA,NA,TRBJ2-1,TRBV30,TGTGCCTGGAATAGTCCAGAGGGGGGGGGTAATGAGCAGTTCTTC,CAWNSPEGGGNEQFF
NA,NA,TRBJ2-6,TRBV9,TGTGCCAGCAGCCGAAGCCCCTCTGGGGCCAACGTCCTGACTTTC,CASSRSPSGANVLTF
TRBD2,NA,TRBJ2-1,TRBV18,TGTGCCAGCTCACCCCAGGCGGGGGTACGCAATGAGCAGTTCTTC,CASSPQAGVRNEQFF
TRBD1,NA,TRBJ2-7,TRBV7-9,TGTGCCAGCAGCTCCGGGACAGGGACGTGGCGGGGGTACGAGCAGTACTTC,CASSSGTGTWRGYEQYF
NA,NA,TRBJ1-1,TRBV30,TGTGCCTGGACCATGCGGGGGCGGGGGAACACTGAAGCTTTCTTT,CAWTMRGRGNTEAFF
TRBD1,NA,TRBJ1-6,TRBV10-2,TGCGCCAGTATGACAGGGTTTGGTTCACCCCTCCACTTT,CASMTGFGSPLHF
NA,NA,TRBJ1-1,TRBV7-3,TGTGCCAGCAGCTTAGGTCGGGTCGCCGGAGGGATGTCGTCAGCTTTCTTT,CASSLGRVAGGMSSAFF
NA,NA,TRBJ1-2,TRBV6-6,TGTGCCAGCAGCCACGTGGACATTGGCTATGGCTACACCTTC,CASSHVDIGYGYTF
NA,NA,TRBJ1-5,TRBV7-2,TGTGCCAGCAGCGGATCGGGGGGGCGCGGTCAGCCCCAGCATTTT,CASSGSGGRGQPQHF
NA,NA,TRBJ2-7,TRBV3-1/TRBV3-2,TGTGCCAGCAGCCAAGTCAGGGGAAAAAGCTCCTACGAGCAGTACTTC,CASSQVRGKSSYEQYF
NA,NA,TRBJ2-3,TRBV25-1,TGTGCCAGCCCTTTAGAGCCAGGGGATACGCAGTATTTT,CASPLEPGDTQYF
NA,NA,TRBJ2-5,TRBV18,TGTGCCACCGTCGCAGGGGTCATAGGGACCCAGTACTTC,CATVAGVIGTQYF
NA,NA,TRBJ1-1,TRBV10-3,TGTGCCATCAGTGGGACTTGGAACACTGAAGCTTTCTTT,CAISGTWNTEAFF
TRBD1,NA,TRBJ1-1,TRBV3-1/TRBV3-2,TGTGCCAGCAAGACGACAGGGGGGGTCACTGAAGCTTTCTTT,CASKTTGGVTEAFF
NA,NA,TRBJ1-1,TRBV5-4,TGTGCCAGCAGCTTGGATAGGGGTACTGAAGCTTTCTTT,CASSLDRGTEAFF
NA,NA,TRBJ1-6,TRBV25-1,TGTGCCAGCAGTGCCGCAGGGGTGGGTTCACCCCTCCACTTT,CASSAAGVGSPLHF
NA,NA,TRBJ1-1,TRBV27,TGTGCCAGCAGAGGGGCTACGAACACTGAAGCTTTCTTT,CASRGATNTEAFF
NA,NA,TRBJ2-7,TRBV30,TGTGCCTGGAGGGACAGCTACGAGCAGTACTTC,CAWRDSYEQYF
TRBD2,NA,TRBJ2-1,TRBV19,TGTGCCAGTAGATCACTAGCGGGGGGGTACAATGAGCAGTTCTTC,CASRSLAGGYNEQFF
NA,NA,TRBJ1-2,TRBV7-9,TGTGCCAGCAGCTTAGAGGTGACAGACTATGGCTACACCTTC,CASSLEVTDYGYTF
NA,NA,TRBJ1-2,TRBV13,TGTGCCAGCAGCCGGACAGCATCTCCCATTTGGGGCTACACCTTC,CASSRTASPIWGYTF
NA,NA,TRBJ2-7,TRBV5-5,TGTGCCAGCAGCTTGGCGGCGCAGGGGCGCGAGCAGTACTTC,CASSLAAQGREQYF
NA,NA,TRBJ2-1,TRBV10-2,TGCGCCAGCACCCCTCGGGGGTCTTTCGAAGGCAATGAGCAGTTCTTC,CASTPRGSFEGNEQFF
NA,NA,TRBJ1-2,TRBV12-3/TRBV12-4,TGTGCCAGCAGTTTGACCTCGGGTGGCTACACCTTC,CASSLTSGGYTF
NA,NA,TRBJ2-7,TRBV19,TGTGCCAGTAGTATAGATTTGGGGGCGCGAGTCCAGCAGTACTTC,CASSIDLGARVQQYF
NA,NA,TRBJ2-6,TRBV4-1,TGCGCCAGCAGCCGAACAGGTCCGATTTTAAACTCTGGGGCCAACGTCCTGACTTTC,CASSRTGPILNSGANVLTF
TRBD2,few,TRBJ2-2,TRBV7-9,TGTGCCAGCAGCTTATTTCTAGCGGGAAGGGTCGGGGAGCTGTTTTTT,CASSLFLAGRVGELFF
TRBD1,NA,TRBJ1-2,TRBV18,TGTGCCAGCTCACCTACCGGGACAGGGGGCCCGGGACGGTATGGCTACACCTTC,CASSPTGTGGPGRYGYTF
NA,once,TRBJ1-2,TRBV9,TGTGCCAGCAGCGCCACTAACTATGGCTACACCTTC,CASSATNYGYTF
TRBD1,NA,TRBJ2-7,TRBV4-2,TGTGCCAGCAGCCAAGGACAGGGTGGAGGCTACGAGCAGTACTTC,CASSQGQGGGYEQYF
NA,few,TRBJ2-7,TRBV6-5,TGTGCCAGTCAGAAACAGTTCTACGAGCAGTACTTC,CASQKQFYEQYF
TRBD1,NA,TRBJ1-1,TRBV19,TGTGCCAGCTCGGACGAGGGGGCTGTCTTCTTAGCTTTCTTT,CASSDEGAVFLAFF
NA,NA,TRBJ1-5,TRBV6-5,TGTGCCAGCAGCCTCACGGGGAATCAGCCCCAGCATTTT,CASSLTGNQPQHF
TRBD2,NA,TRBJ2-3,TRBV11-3,TGTGCCAGCAGCTTAGGGGCTAGCGGGACTGGCACAGATACGCAGTATTTT,CASSLGASGTGTDTQYF
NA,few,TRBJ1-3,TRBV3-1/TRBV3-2,TGTGCCAGCAGCAAAAGGGGCGTTACTGGAAACACCATATATTTT,CASSKRGVTGNTIYF
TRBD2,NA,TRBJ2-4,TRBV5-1,TGCGCCAGTACCACAGGGTCCTCCGGGGGGGACATTCAGTACTTC,CASTTGSSGGDIQYF
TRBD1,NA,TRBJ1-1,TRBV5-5,TGTGCCAGCAGCTTTTCCGGGACAGGGGGAGAAGAAGCTTTCTTT,CASSFSGTGGEEAFF
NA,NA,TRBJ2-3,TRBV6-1,TGTGCCAGCAGTGAACTTGGGGCGGGGTACACAGATACGCAGTATTTT,CASSELGAGYTDTQYF
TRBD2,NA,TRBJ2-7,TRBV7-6,TGTGCCAGCAGCAAAGGGGCTAGCGGCTCCTACGAGCAGTACTTC,CASSKGASGSYEQYF
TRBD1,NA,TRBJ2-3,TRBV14,TGTGCCAGCAGCCAACGGGACAGCTACACAGATACGCAGTATTTT,CASSQRDSYTDTQYF
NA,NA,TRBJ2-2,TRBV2,TGTGCCAGCAGGGGGGACATCGCGAACACCGGGGAGCTGTTTTTT,CASRGDIANTGELFF
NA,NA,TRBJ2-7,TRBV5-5,TGTGCCAGCAGCTTGCTCCCCTACGAGCAGTACTTC,CASSLLPYEQYF
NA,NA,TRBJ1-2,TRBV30,TGTGCCTGGAGTGGGGGACACCATAACTATGGCTACACCTTC,CAWSGGHHNYGYTF
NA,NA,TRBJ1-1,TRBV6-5,TGTGCCAGCAGTTACTCGTCAGGGATAGAAGCTTTCTTT,CASSYSSGIEAFF
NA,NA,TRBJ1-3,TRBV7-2,TGTGCCAGCAGCTTAGGGACTGTCTCTGGAAACACCATATATTTT,CASSLGTVSGNTIYF
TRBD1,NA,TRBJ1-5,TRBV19,TGTGCCAGTAGCCGCAAGGACAGGGTCAGCAATCAGCCCCAGCATTTT,CASSRKDRVSNQPQHF
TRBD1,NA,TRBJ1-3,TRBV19,TGTGCCAGTAGTATGTGGACAGGACTATCAGCATCTGGAAACACCATATATTTT,CASSMWTGLSASGNTIYF
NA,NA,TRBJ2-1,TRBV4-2,TGTGCCAGCAGCCAAGTATCGGGACTGTACAATGAGCAGTTCTTC,CASSQVSGLYNEQFF